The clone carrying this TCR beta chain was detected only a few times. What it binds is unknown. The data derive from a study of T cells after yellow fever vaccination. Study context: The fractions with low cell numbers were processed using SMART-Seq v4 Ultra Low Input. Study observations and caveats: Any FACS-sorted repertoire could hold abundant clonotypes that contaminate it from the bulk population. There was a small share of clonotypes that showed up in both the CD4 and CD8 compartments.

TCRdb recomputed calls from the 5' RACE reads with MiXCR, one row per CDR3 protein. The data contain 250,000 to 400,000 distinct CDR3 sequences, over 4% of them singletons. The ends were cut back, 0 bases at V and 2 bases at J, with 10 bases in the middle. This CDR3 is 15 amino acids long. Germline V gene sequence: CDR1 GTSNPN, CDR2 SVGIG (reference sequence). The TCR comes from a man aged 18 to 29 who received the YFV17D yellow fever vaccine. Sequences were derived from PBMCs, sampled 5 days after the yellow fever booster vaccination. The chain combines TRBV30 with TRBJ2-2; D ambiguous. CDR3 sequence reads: CAWSVGRTNTGELFF. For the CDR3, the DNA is TGTGCCTGGAGTGTCGGGCGCACTAACACCGGGGAGCTGTTTTTT.